The rows below give T cell receptor beta chains drawn from one sample of a study of CD8 T cell repertoires and HIV-1 epitope variants. TCRdb keeps only in-frame clones here, not all; method: immunoSEQ multiplex PCR. The data hold roughly 5,000 clones, with around two thirds observed a single time. No cognate antigen is known for these TCRs. The sequencing input was cultured CD8+ T cells derived from PBMCs. These TCRs come from a male donor with HIV. The CDR3 runs from the conserved cysteine through the conserved F or W. The D gene is left open where the match is weak. Not every row has a clone size; where given, it reads once, few, many or a size class.

>TRBV19|-|TRBJ2-7|-
CASSMSRPATVYEQYF
TGTGCCAGTAGTATGTCTCGGCCAGCAACTGTCTACGAGCAGTACTTC
>TRBV4-1|-|TRBJ2-7|-
CASSLTGIPYEQYF
TGCGCCAGCAGCCTAACGGGGATACCCTACGAGCAGTACTTC
>TRBV5-5|-|TRBJ1-5|-
CASSPGTVINQPQHF
TGTGCCAGCAGTCCCGGGACGGTAATCAATCAGCCCCAGCATTTT
>TRBV7-9|-|TRBJ2-1|-
CASSLVAGHNEQFF
TGTGCCAGCAGCTTAGTGGCAGGGCACAATGAGCAGTTCTTC
>TRBV18|-|TRBJ1-1|-
CASSPSGRSVGANTEAFF
TGTGCCAGCTCACCGAGTGGCAGGTCAGTGGGGGCTAACACTGAAGCTTTCTTT
>TRBV5-6|-|TRBJ1-1|-
CASSYSIKWNTEAFF
TGTGCCAGCAGTTATTCCATTAAATGGAACACTGAAGCTTTCTTT
>TRBV6-6|TRBD2|TRBJ2-7|-
CASRPREGREQYF
TGTGCCAGCAGACCCCGGGAGGGCCGCGAGCAGTACTTC
>TRBV7-9|TRBD1|TRBJ2-7|-
CASSEIQGAINEQYF
TGTGCCAGCAGCGAGATTCAGGGGGCGATCAACGAGCAGTACTTC
>TRBV9|-|TRBJ1-5|-
CASSAVGGNNQPQHF
TGTGCCAGCAGCGCGGTCGGGGGAAACAATCAGCCCCAGCATTTT
>TRBV28|TRBD1|TRBJ1-4|-
CASKPVDRGIEKLFF
TGTGCCAGCAAGCCCGTTGACAGGGGCATTGAAAAACTGTTTTTT
>TRBV2|-|TRBJ1-5|-
CASRPGRITLDNQPQHF
TGTGCCAGCAGGCCGGGACGGATTACCTTAGACAATCAGCCCCAGCATTTT
>TRBV7-9|-|TRBJ1-4|-
CASSLQGWDEKLFF
TGTGCCAGCAGCTTACAGGGGTGGGATGAAAAACTGTTTTTT
>TRBV4-3|TRBD1|TRBJ2-3|-
CASSLRTGITDTQYF
TGCGCCAGCAGCCTCCGGACAGGGATCACAGATACGCAGTATTTT
>TRBV10-2|-|TRBJ2-7|few
CASRGGWGKGTYEQYF
TGCGCCAGCAGGGGGGGATGGGGCAAGGGTACCTACGAGCAGTACTTC